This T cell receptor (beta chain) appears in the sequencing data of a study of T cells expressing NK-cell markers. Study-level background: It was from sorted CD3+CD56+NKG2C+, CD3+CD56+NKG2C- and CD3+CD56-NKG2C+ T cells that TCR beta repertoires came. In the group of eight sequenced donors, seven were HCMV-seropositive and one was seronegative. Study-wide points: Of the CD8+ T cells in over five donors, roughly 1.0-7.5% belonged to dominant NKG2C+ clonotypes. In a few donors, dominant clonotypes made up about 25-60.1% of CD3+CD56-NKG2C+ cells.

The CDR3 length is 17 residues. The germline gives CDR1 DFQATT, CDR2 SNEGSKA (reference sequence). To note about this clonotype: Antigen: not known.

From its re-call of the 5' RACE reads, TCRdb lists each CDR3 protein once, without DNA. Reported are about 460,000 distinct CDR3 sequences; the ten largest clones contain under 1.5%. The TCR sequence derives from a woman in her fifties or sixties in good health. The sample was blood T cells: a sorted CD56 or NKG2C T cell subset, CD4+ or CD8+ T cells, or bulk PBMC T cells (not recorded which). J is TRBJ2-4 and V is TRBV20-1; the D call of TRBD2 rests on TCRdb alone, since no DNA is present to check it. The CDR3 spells CSARVNLAGGRSNIQYF.